This is a list of T cell receptor beta chains from one sample in a study of response to subunit inactivated influenza vaccine. TCRdb re-called the RT-PCR reads through MiXCR, storing one row per CDR3 protein. Of about 650,000 distinct CDR3 sequences in the sample, less than 15% are singletons; the top ten hold about 7.6%. The specimen comprised PBMCs from blood, sampled around 15 days before vaccination. These receptors were obtained from a middle-aged man who received an inactivated influenza vaccine. Each CDR3 is given with its conserved first and last residue. Fields, in order: D gene, clone size, V gene, J gene, CDR3 protein, CDR3 DNA. A D gene is named only where the DNA matches it firmly. Only some rows state a clone size, as once, few, many or a class for expanded clones.

D: .
size: .
V: TRBV20-1
J: TRBJ1-1
CDR3: CSALGGAAEAFF
DNA: TGCAGTGCCTTAGGAGGGGCTGCTGAAGCTTTCTTT

D: TRBD2
size: few
V: TRBV6-2/TRBV6-3
J: TRBJ2-7
CDR3: CASSYPLAGGSSYEQYF
DNA: TGTGCCAGCAGTTACCCACTAGCGGGGGGCAGCTCCTACGAGCAGTACTTC

D: .
size: .
V: TRBV20-1
J: TRBJ1-5
CDR3: CSARGNNNQPQHF
DNA: TGCAGTGCTAGGGGGAACAACAATCAGCCCCAGCATTTT

D: TRBD1
size: few
V: TRBV15
J: TRBJ2-1
CDR3: CATTQRTGTGGMNEQFF
DNA: TGTGCCACCACCCAAAGGACCGGGACAGGGGGCATGAATGAGCAGTTCTTC

D: .
size: few
V: TRBV12-3/TRBV12-4
J: TRBJ1-1
CDR3: CASSLAVGRATEAFF
DNA: TGTGCCAGCAGTCTGGCCGTGGGCAGGGCCACTGAAGCTTTCTTT

D: .
size: .
V: TRBV7-9
J: TRBJ1-1
CDR3: CASSFVGRNTEAFF
DNA: TGTGCCAGCAGCTTCGTAGGTAGGAACACTGAAGCTTTCTTT

D: .
size: few
V: TRBV5-1
J: TRBJ2-7
CDR3: CASSLAPWQGGTADEQYF
DNA: TGCGCCAGCAGCTTGGCCCCGTGGCAGGGGGGTACAGCGGACGAGCAGTACTTC

D: .
size: .
V: TRBV10-3
J: TRBJ2-7
CDR3: CAISEGKVYEQYF
DNA: TGTGCCATCAGTGAGGGCAAAGTCTACGAGCAGTACTTC

D: .
size: many
V: TRBV3-1
J: TRBJ2-1
CDR3: CASSQGARGGWNEQFF
DNA: TGTGCCAGCAGCCAGGGGGCGAGGGGAGGATGGAATGAGCAGTTCTTC

D: .
size: few
V: TRBV25-1
J: TRBJ2-2
CDR3: CASRDQNTGELFF
DNA: TGTGCCAGCAGGGATCAGAACACCGGGGAGCTGTTTTTT

D: .
size: .
V: TRBV4-1
J: TRBJ1-4
CDR3: CASSQAFQGGEKLFF
DNA: TGCGCCAGCAGCCAAGCCTTCCAGGGAGGTGAAAAACTGTTTTTT

D: TRBD2
size: .
V: TRBV6-2/TRBV6-3
J: TRBJ2-3
CDR3: CASSLKGVAGGRTDTQYF
DNA: TGTGCCAGCAGCCTAAAGGGGGTGGCGGGGGGCCGCACAGATACGCAGTATTTT

D: .
size: .
V: TRBV12-3/TRBV12-4
J: TRBJ2-7
CDR3: CASSFWGPDHEQYF
DNA: TGTGCCAGCAGTTTCTGGGGTCCAGACCACGAGCAGTACTTC

D: TRBD2
size: .
V: TRBV12-3/TRBV12-4
J: TRBJ2-2
CDR3: CASSGGLAGSGELFF
DNA: TGTGCCAGCAGTGGGGGACTAGCGGGGTCCGGGGAGCTGTTTTTT

D: TRBD1
size: few
V: TRBV6-1
J: TRBJ2-3
CDR3: CASGVDRRTDTQYF
DNA: TGTGCCAGCGGGGTGGACAGGAGAACAGATACGCAGTATTTT

D: .
size: few
V: TRBV2
J: TRBJ1-1
CDR3: CASSEAGGSTEAFF
DNA: TGTGCCAGCAGTGAAGCCGGAGGGAGCACTGAAGCTTTCTTT

D: .
size: .
V: TRBV12-3/TRBV12-4
J: TRBJ2-3
CDR3: CASSPPQGRDTQYF
DNA: TGTGCCAGCAGTCCCCCACAGGGCCGGGATACGCAGTATTTT

D: TRBD1
size: many
V: TRBV24-1
J: TRBJ2-4
CDR3: CATSVAGGDIQYF
DNA: TGTGCCACCAGTGTGGCAGGGGGAGACATTCAGTACTTC

D: TRBD1
size: .
V: TRBV12-3/TRBV12-4
J: TRBJ2-6
CDR3: CASSPGQGAFGANVLTF
DNA: TGTGCCAGCAGTCCCGGACAGGGGGCATTTGGGGCCAACGTCCTGACTTTC

D: .
size: few
V: TRBV10-3
J: TRBJ2-2
CDR3: CAISTGTSSTGELFF
DNA: TGTGCCATCAGTACGGGCACAAGTTCAACCGGGGAGCTGTTTTTT

D: TRBD2
size: many
V: TRBV11-2
J: TRBJ2-7
CDR3: CASSLIRGGEDEQYF
DNA: TGTGCCAGCAGCTTGATTCGCGGGGGTGAGGACGAGCAGTACTTC

D: .
size: many
V: TRBV7-9
J: TRBJ1-1
CDR3: CASSLGDIYTEAFF
DNA: TGTGCCAGCAGCTTAGGGGACATATACACTGAAGCTTTCTTT

D: .
size: .
V: TRBV7-2
J: TRBJ1-5
CDR3: CASRSGDPNQPQHF
DNA: TGTGCCAGCAGGTCGGGAGACCCCAATCAGCCCCAGCATTTT

D: TRBD2
size: few
V: TRBV28
J: TRBJ2-3
CDR3: CASSPLAGGSDTQYF
DNA: TGTGCCAGCAGCCCACTAGCGGGAGGGTCAGATACGCAGTATTTT

D: .
size: few
V: TRBV10-3
J: TRBJ2-3
CDR3: CATRSGRNTDTQYF
DNA: TGTGCCACTCGCTCCGGGAGAAACACAGATACGCAGTATTTT